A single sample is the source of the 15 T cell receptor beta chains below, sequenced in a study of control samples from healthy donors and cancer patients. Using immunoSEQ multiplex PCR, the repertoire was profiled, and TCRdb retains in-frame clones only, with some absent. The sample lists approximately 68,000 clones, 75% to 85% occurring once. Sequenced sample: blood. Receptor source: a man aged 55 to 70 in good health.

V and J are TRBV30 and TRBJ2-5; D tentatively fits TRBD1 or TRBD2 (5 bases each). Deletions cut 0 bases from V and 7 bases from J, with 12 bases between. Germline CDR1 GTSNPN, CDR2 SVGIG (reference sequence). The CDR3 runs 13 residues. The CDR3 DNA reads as TGTGCCTGGAGTGTAGGGGAGTACGGGACCCAGTACTTC. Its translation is CAWSVGEYGTQYF.

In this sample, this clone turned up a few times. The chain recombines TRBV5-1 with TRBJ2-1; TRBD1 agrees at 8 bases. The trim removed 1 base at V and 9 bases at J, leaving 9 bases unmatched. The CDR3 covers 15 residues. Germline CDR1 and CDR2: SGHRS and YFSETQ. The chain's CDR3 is CASSLQGDRGGEQFF. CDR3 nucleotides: TGCGCCAGCAGCTTGCAGGGTGACAGGGGTGGTGAGCAGTTCTTC.

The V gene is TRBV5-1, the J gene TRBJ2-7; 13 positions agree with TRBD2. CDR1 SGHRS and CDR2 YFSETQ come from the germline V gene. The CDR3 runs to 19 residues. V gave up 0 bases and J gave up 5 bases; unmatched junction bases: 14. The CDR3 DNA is TGCGCCAGCAGCTTGGACCTCTGGACTAGCGGGAGAGCAAGGAACGAGCAGTACTTC. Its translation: CASSLDLWTSGRARNEQYF.

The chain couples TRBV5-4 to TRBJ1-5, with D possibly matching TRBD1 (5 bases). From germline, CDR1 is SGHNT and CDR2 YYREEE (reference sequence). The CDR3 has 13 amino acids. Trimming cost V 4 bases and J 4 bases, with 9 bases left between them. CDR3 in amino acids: CASSTGANQPQHF. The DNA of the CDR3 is TGTGCCAGCAGCACTGGGGCGAATCAGCCCCAGCATTTT.

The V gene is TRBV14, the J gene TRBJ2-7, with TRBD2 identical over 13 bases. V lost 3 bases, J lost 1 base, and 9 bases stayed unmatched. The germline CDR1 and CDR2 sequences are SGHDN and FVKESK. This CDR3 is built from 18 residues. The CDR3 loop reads CASSHGLAGVSRSYEQYF. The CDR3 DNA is TGTGCCAGCAGCCATGGACTAGCGGGAGTATCGAGGTCCTACGAGCAGTACTTC.

For the CDR3, the DNA is TGTGCCAGCAACAGGGCCCTCGGTAGCGGAATATACAATGAGCAGTTCTTC. It encodes CASNRALGSGIYNEQFF. V and J are TRBV7-9 and TRBJ2-1; D is possibly TRBD1 or TRBD2 (6 bases each). This CDR3 spans 17 amino acids. The V and J ends lost 7 bases and 4 bases respectively, with 23 bases between them. CDR1 SEHNR and CDR2 FQNEAQ come from the germline V gene (reference sequence).

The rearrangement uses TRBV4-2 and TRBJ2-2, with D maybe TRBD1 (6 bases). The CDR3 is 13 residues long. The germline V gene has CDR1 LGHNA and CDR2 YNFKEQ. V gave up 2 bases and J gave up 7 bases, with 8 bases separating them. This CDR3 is CASSQPDSGELFF. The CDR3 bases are TGTGCCAGCAGCCAACCGGACAGCGGGGAGCTGTTTTTT.

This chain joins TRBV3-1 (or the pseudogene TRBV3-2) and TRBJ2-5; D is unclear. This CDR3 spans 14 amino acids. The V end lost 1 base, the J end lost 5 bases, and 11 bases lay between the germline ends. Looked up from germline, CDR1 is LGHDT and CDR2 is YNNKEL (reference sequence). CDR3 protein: CASSQAIILETQYF. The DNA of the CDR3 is TGTGCCAGCAGCCAAGCAATCATTCTGGAGACCCAGTACTTC.

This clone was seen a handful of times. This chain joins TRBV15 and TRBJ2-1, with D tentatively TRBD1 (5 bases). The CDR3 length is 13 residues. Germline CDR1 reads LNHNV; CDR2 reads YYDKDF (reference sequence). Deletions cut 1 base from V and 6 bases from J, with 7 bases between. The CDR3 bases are TGTGCCACCAGCAGAGGGCAGGGCAATGAGCAGTTCTTC. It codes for CATSRGQGNEQFF.

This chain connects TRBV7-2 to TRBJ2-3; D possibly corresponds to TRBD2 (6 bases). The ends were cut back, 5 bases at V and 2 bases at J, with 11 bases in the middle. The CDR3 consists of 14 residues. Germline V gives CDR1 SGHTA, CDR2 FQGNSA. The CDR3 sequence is CASSLGLSTDTQYF. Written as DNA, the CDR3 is TGTGCCAGCAGCCTGGGACTTTCCACAGATACGCAGTATTTT.

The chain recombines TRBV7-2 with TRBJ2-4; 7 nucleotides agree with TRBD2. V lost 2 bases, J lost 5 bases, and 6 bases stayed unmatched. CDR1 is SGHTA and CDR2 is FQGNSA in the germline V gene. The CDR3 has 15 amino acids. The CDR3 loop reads CASSLLGGGENIQYF. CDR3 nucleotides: TGTGCCAGCAGCTTATTAGGTGGGGGGGAAAACATTCAGTACTTC.

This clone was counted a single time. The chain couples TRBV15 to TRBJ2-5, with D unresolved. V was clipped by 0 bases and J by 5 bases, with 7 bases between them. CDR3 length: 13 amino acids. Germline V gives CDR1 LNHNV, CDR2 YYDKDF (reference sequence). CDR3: CATSRDGVETQYF. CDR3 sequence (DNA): TGTGCCACCAGCAGAGATGGAGTCGAGACCCAGTACTTC.

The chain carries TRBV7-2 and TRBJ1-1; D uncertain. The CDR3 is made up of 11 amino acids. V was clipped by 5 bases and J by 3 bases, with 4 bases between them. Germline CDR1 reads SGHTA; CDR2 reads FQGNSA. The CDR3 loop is CASSLYTEAFF. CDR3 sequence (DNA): TGTGCCAGCAGCCTCTACACTGAAGCTTTCTTT.

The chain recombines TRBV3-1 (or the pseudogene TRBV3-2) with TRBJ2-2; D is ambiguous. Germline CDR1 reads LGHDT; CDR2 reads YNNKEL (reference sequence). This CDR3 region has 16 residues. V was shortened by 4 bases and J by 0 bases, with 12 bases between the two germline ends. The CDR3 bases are TGTGCCAGCAGCCCTTGGCCCACCGCGAACACCGGGGAGCTGTTTTTT. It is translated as CASSPWPTANTGELFF.

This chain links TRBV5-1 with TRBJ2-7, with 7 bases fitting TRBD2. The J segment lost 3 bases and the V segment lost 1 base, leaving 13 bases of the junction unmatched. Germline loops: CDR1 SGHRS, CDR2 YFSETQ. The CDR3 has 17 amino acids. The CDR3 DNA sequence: TGCGCCAGCAGCTTGACGACAAGACTAGCCCCGGGCTACGAGCAGTACTTC. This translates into CASSLTTRLAPGYEQYF.